Presented here are 29 T cell receptor beta chains from one specimen sequenced in a study of T cell responses to AZD1222 COVID-19 vaccine. Sequencing was performed with immunoSEQ multiplex PCR; in TCRdb, only in-frame clones are kept and a portion is missing. The profile shows some 130,000 clones, about 93% of them singletons. The sequencing used peripheral blood, collected on day 0 of AZD1222 vaccination. The receptor set was obtained from an adult in good health.

CDR3 loop: CASSIREGLALNEQFF. In DNA, the CDR3 is TGTGCCAGTAGTATACGGGAGGGACTAGCGCTCAATGAGCAGTTCTTC. This chain uses TRBV19 with TRBJ2-1, with 10 bases aligning to TRBD2. Germline V CDR1 and CDR2: LNHDA, SQIVND (reference sequence). This CDR3 region has 16 residues. The J segment lost 6 bases and the V segment lost 2 bases, leaving 7 bases of the junction unmatched.

The chain joins TRBV10-1 to TRBJ2-1; 8 nucleotides align to TRBD1. From germline, CDR1 is WNHNN and CDR2 SYGVQD (reference sequence). Trimming cost V 8 bases and J 2 bases; bases outside gene matches: 8. This CDR3 is 15 amino acids long. The CDR3 loop is CASSPGTGPYNEQFF. In nucleotides, the CDR3 is TGCGCCAGCTCACCCGGGACAGGTCCCTACAATGAGCAGTTCTTC.

V and J are TRBV15 and TRBJ2-4; D unclear. V lost 0 bases to trimming and J lost 6 bases, with 15 bases between them. CDR1 is LNHNV and CDR2 is YYDKDF in the germline V gene (reference sequence). CDR3 length: 16 amino acids. The CDR3 coding sequence is TGTGCCACCAGCAGAGATCGCGGAAGCCGCGGAAACATTCAGTACTTC. It specifies CATSRDRGSRGNIQYF. Full variable domain (remainder filled in from reference TRBV15 and TRBJ2-4): DAMVIQNPRYQVTQFGKPVTLSCSQTLNHNVMYWYQQKSSQAPKLLFHYYDKDFNNEADTPDNFQSRRPNTSFCFLDIRSPGLGDTAMYLCATSRDRGSRGNIQYFGAGTRLSVL.

The CDR3: CASSPGQTSNTEAFF. CDR3 bases: TGTGCCAGTAGTCCCGGACAGACTTCGAACACTGAAGCTTTCTTT. The genes are TRBV19 and TRBJ1-1, with D possibly being TRBD1 (6 bases). This CDR3 comprises 15 residues. CDR1 is LNHDA, CDR2 SQIVND, per germline (reference sequence). With 5 bases removed from V and 1 base from J, the gap between germline ends came to 14 bases.

CDR3 residues: CASSLGRVSNDEQFF. The DNA for the CDR3 is TGTGCCAGCAGTTTAGGCAGGGTCTCGAACGATGAGCAGTTCTTC. V is TRBV27 and J is TRBJ2-1; possible D gene TRBD1, 5 bases. The ends were cut back, 2 bases at V and 8 bases at J, with 16 bases in the middle. The CDR3 contains 15 residues. Germline V gene sequence: CDR1 MNHEY, CDR2 SMNVEV (reference sequence).

The V and J genes are TRBV19 and TRBJ1-5; tentatively, D is TRBD1 (5 bases). V shed 5 bases and J shed 7 bases, with 18 bases lying between them. This CDR3 contains 15 residues. Germline assignment: CDR1 LNHDA and CDR2 SQIVND (reference sequence). CDR3: CASSFDLTGNQPQHF. DNA of the CDR3: TGTGCCAGTAGTTTCGACTTAACAGGTAACCAGCCCCAGCATTTT. The whole variable domain, remainder taken from reference TRBV19 and TRBJ1-5, is DGGITQSPKYLFRKEGQNVTLSCEQNLNHDAMYWYRQDPGQGLRLIYYSQIVNDFQKGDIAEGYSVSREKKESFPLTVTSAQKNPTAFYLCASSFDLTGNQPQHFGDGTRLSIL.

This clone occurred once. V is TRBV5-1 and J is TRBJ1-4; D may be TRBD1 (6 bases). Germline CDR1 and CDR2: SGHRS and YFSETQ. The V and J ends lost 3 bases and 1 base respectively, with 10 bases between them. The CDR3 runs 15 residues. CDR3 DNA sequence: TGCGCCAGCAGCTCACAGGGCTTAACTAATGAAAAACTGTTTTTT. It translates to CASSSQGLTNEKLFF.

This clone was observed once. The rearrangement links TRBV28 to TRBJ2-4; D call uncertain. V lost 5 bases to trimming and J lost 6 bases, with 14 bases between them. From germline, CDR1 is MDHEN and CDR2 SYDVKM. CDR3 length: 14 residues. DNA of the CDR3: TGTGCCAGCAGTGTTAGTCCCAACCGAAACATTCAGTACTTC. Protein sequence: CASSVSPNRNIQYF.

The V gene is TRBV2, the J gene TRBJ2-3; D gene unclear. CDR3 length equals 13 residues. Trimming pared 4 bases from V and 2 bases from J, leaving 7 bases between. In germline, CDR1 is SNHLY, CDR2 FYNNEI. The CDR3 sequence is CASSARFTDTQYF. In DNA, the CDR3 is TGTGCCAGCAGTGCGCGGTTCACAGATACGCAGTATTTT.

V and J are TRBV27 and TRBJ2-3; no firm D call. The germline gives CDR1 MNHEY, CDR2 SMNVEV (reference sequence). This CDR3 has 15 amino acids. Trimming cost V 5 bases and J 0 bases, with 12 bases left between them. The CDR3 DNA sequence: TGTGCCAGCAGTCTGCGACTGTCTAGCACAGATACGCAGTATTTT. This codes for CASSLRLSSTDTQYF.

The gene calls are TRBV18 and TRBJ2-3; 12 bases are a match to TRBD2. The CDR3 contains 16 residues. Germline-derived CDR1 and CDR2 are KGHSH and LQKENI. V dropped 5 bases and J dropped 4; count of bases not matched to a gene: 7. CDR3 DNA: TGTGCCAGCTCAGGCCAGACTAGCGGGAGATCAGATACGCAGTATTTT. Translating gives CASSGQTSGRSDTQYF.

This sequence joins TRBV7-8 and TRBJ1-5; no clear D. The CDR3 covers 15 residues. Trimming cost V 2 bases and J 4 bases, with 12 bases left between them. Germline V gene lookup returns CDR1 SGHVS and CDR2 FQNEAQ. The CDR3 bases are TGTGCCAGCAGCTTACCGACCGACCTGAATCAGCCCCAGCATTTT. Protein: CASSLPTDLNQPQHF.

This chain uses TRBV29-1 with TRBJ2-1; 7 bases map to TRBD2. V shed 6 bases and J 6 bases; nucleotides not matched to a gene: 14. The CDR3 length is 15 residues. Germline V gene data show CDR1 as SQVTM and CDR2 as ANQGSEA. CDR3 bases: TGCAGCGTCGAAACAACCGGGACTATTTCCAATGAGCAGTTCTTC. Its protein is CSVETTGTISNEQFF.

The rearrangement uses TRBV7-2 and TRBJ2-7; D is unclear. The CDR3 has 16 amino acids. V lost 4 bases and J lost 3, with 19 bases in between. CDR1 and CDR2 from the germline V gene are SGHTA and FQGNSA. The CDR3 region has the DNA TGTGCCAGCAGCTCCCTGGGCCTCCCCCCAAACTACGAGCAGTACTTC. Translated, it gives CASSSLGLPPNYEQYF.

The chain joins TRBV6-5 to TRBJ2-7; 7 nucleotides line up with TRBD2. V dropped 10 bases and J dropped 2; count of bases not matched to a gene: 8. Germline V gene data show CDR1 as MNHEY and CDR2 as SVGAGI. The CDR3 is 13 amino acids. CDR3 residues: CANGGTAAYEQYF. The DNA for the CDR3 is TGTGCCAACGGGGGGACTGCCGCCTACGAGCAGTACTTC.

This clone was detected once. The chain links TRBV7-6 to TRBJ2-3, with 9 bases that match TRBD2. This CDR3 comprises 15 residues. V gave up 4 bases and J gave up 2 bases; unmatched junction bases: 4. The germline gives CDR1 SGHVS, CDR2 FNYEAQ. The CDR3 region is CASSSLAGYTDTQYF. In DNA, the CDR3 is TGTGCCAGCAGCTCCCTAGCGGGATACACAGATACGCAGTATTTT.

The chain employs TRBV5-5 and TRBJ2-3; the D is unclear. Trimming shortened V by 0 bases and J by 4 bases, and 6 bases separated the two germline ends. Looked up from germline, CDR1 is SGHKS and CDR2 is YYEKEE (reference sequence). The length of the CDR3 is 13 residues. In nucleotides, the CDR3 is TGTGCCAGCAGCTTGGGGGTCCCAGATACGCAGTATTTT. It is translated as CASSLGVPDTQYF.

V gene TRBV19 combines with J gene TRBJ2-3; D tentatively reads TRBD1 or TRBD2 (5 bases each). Germline CDR1 reads LNHDA; CDR2 reads SQIVND (reference sequence). V was cut by 2 bases and J by 2 bases, with 8 bases left in between. This CDR3 contains 14 residues. CDR3: CASSISGTTDTQYF. The DNA of the CDR3 is TGTGCCAGTAGTATATCGGGGACCACAGATACGCAGTATTTT.

The rearrangement links TRBV3-1 (or the pseudogene TRBV3-2) to TRBJ2-1; unclear D gene. Trimming stripped 8 bases from V and 3 bases from J, with 5 bases between. CDR3 length equals 11 residues. Germline CDR1 LGHDT, CDR2 YNNKEL (reference sequence). The CDR3, as DNA: TGTGCCAGCCGAGGCTACAATGAGCAGTTCTTC. This codes for CASRGYNEQFF.

This clone was counted once. The CDR3 nucleotides are TGTGCCAGTAGTTGGGATCTTTCTAGCGGGATGGCCTACGAGCAGTACTTC. It codes for CASSWDLSSGMAYEQYF. This chain joins TRBV19 and TRBJ2-7, with 9 nucleotides matching TRBD2. Germline V gene data show CDR1 as LNHDA and CDR2 as SQIVND (reference sequence). Trimming took 5 bases from V and 2 from J; bases not matched to a gene: 13. This CDR3 has 17 amino acids.

This sequence joins TRBV5-4 and TRBJ2-2; the D is unclear. CDR3 length: 15 amino acids. V was trimmed by 4 bases and J by 1 base, leaving 11 bases between them. CDR1 SGHNT and CDR2 YYREEE come from the germline V gene (reference sequence). The CDR3 protein is CASSLRMGNTGELFF. In nucleotides, the CDR3 is TGTGCCAGCAGCCTTCGGATGGGGAACACCGGGGAGCTGTTTTTT.

The chain is built from TRBV7-6 and TRBJ2-1, with TRBD2 matching over 14 bases. Germline loops: CDR1 SGHVS, CDR2 FNYEAQ. This CDR3 is built from 16 residues. V was clipped by 3 bases and J by 14 bases; unmatched bases: 12. CDR3 sequence: CASSLPSPGLAGEKFF. The CDR3 DNA is TGTGCCAGCAGCTTGCCGAGCCCGGGACTAGCGGGAGAGAAGTTCTTC.

The chain employs TRBV6-5 and TRBJ2-7; 9 positions match TRBD1. J lost 6 bases, V lost 11 bases, and 11 bases had no gene match. This CDR3 spans 13 amino acids. Germline V gene sequence: CDR1 MNHEY, CDR2 SVGAGI. The CDR3 is CACAGQGHPEQYF. The CDR3, as DNA: TGTGCCTGCGCCGGACAGGGGCATCCCGAGCAGTACTTC.

V usage is TRBV5-1 and J usage is TRBJ2-3; a weak D match, TRBD2 (5 bases). Germline V gene sequence: CDR1 SGHRS, CDR2 YFSETQ. The ends were cut back, 4 bases at V and 1 base at J, with 10 bases in the middle. The CDR3 runs 14 residues. The DNA for the CDR3 is TGCGCCAGCAGCCCGGAGGCCCGCACAGATACGCAGTATTTT. Amino acid sequence: CASSPEARTDTQYF.

The V and J genes are TRBV5-4 and TRBJ2-3; D possibly matches TRBD1 or TRBD2 (5 bases each). V was pared by 4 bases and J by 4 bases, with 16 bases between. Germline V gives CDR1 SGHNT, CDR2 YYREEE (reference sequence). This CDR3 is 15 amino acids long. The CDR3 loop reads CASSGTVAGPDTQYF. CDR3 DNA sequence: TGTGCCAGCAGCGGGACCGTGGCTGGCCCAGATACGCAGTATTTT.

The J gene is TRBJ2-2, the V gene TRBV5-4; D possibly corresponds to TRBD2 (6 bases). The germline V gene encodes CDR1 SGHNT and CDR2 YYREEE (reference sequence). This CDR3 is 17 amino acids long. V was cut by 0 bases and J by 0 bases, with 12 bases left in between. In DNA form, the CDR3 reads TGTGCCAGCAGCTTGGGTCTAGCGAGCGCGAACACCGGGGAGCTGTTTTTT. Translating it yields CASSLGLASANTGELFF.

This rearrangement joins TRBV3-1 (or the pseudogene TRBV3-2) to TRBJ1-1; D unclear. The CDR3 runs to 16 residues. V lost 0 bases, J lost 4 bases, and 15 bases lay in between. CDR1 LGHDT and CDR2 YNNKEL come from the germline V gene (reference sequence). CDR3 sequence: CASSQEGGRRGTEAFF. The DNA for the CDR3 is TGTGCCAGCAGCCAAGAAGGAGGGCGGCGGGGCACTGAAGCTTTCTTT.

The chain is built from TRBV27 and TRBJ2-7; D uncertain. The CDR3 length is 13 residues. Germline V CDR1 and CDR2: MNHEY, SMNVEV (reference sequence). The ends were cut back, 3 bases at V and 1 base at J, with 7 bases in the middle. CDR3 sequence reads: CASSFGPSYEQYF. The CDR3 DNA is TGTGCCAGCAGTTTCGGCCCATCCTACGAGCAGTACTTC.

The V and J genes are TRBV6-5 and TRBJ2-3; 9 nucleotides agree with TRBD1. The CDR3 length is 15 residues. Losses at the gene ends were 5 bases for V and 2 bases for J; bases not matched to a gene: 5. Germline CDR1 is MNHEY and CDR2 is SVGAGI. This CDR3 reads CASSPDRGPTDTQYF. The CDR3 DNA follows: TGTGCCAGCAGTCCGGACAGGGGCCCCACAGATACGCAGTATTTT.